These 8 T cell receptor beta chains share one sample of origin, sequenced in a study of T cell responses to AZD1222 COVID-19 vaccine. Produced via immunoSEQ multiplex PCR; TCRdb's table is partial and in-frame only. The sample includes 130,000 to 150,000 clones, about 91% seen only once; the top ten take approximately 2.1%. The specimen was peripheral blood, collected on day 0 of AZD1222 vaccination. These receptors came from an adult in good health.

The chain joins TRBV4-3 to TRBJ2-2; 8 positions match TRBD1. Germline assignment: CDR1 LGHNA and CDR2 YSLEER. This CDR3 is 19 amino acids long. V trimming: 0 bases; J trimming: 4 bases; junction bases outside the gene matches: 13. CDR3 amino acids: CASSQDQVRFQGATGELFF. CDR3 bases: TGCGCCAGCAGCCAAGATCAGGTTCGCTTCCAGGGGGCCACCGGGGAGCTGTTTTTT.

This clone appeared once. The chain recombines TRBV24-1 with TRBJ1-3; TRBD1 matches 10 bases. The CDR3 consists of 16 residues. The V gene end was trimmed by 10 bases and the J gene end by 0 bases; junction bases not matched to a gene: 8. Looked up from germline, CDR1 is KGHDR and CDR2 is SFDVKD. The CDR3 region is CATSGTGVNSGNTIYF. Written as DNA, the CDR3 is TGTGCCACTTCCGGGACAGGGGTCAACTCTGGAAACACCATATATTTT.

The chain links TRBV9 to TRBJ1-2; 8 bases fit TRBD1. The CDR3 covers 17 residues. J gave up 4 bases and V 3 bases, and 14 bases lay outside the gene matches. CDR1 and CDR2 from the germline V gene are SGDLS and YYNGEE. The CDR3 loop is CASSASAGQGAIYGYTF. CDR3 in DNA: TGTGCCAGCAGCGCTTCAGCAGGACAGGGAGCGATCTATGGCTACACCTTC.

This chain's CDR3 is CASSRRPGLAGAAYEQYF. DNA of the CDR3: TGTGCCAGCAGCCGCCGCCCCGGACTAGCGGGGGCCGCGTACGAGCAGTACTTC. The genes are TRBV3-1 (or the pseudogene TRBV3-2) and TRBJ2-7, with 13 bases fitting TRBD2. In germline, CDR1 is LGHDT, CDR2 YNNKEL (reference sequence). The V gene end was trimmed by 4 bases and the J gene end by 4 bases; junction bases not matched to a gene: 13. The length of the CDR3 is 18 residues.

The rearrangement uses TRBV18 and TRBJ1-5; D ambiguous. Trimming took 2 bases from V and 3 from J, leaving 5 bases between them. CDR1 and CDR2 (germline): KGHSH, LQKENI. The length of the CDR3 is 13 residues. The CDR3 DNA reads TGTGCCAGCTCACCAGGGGTCAATCAGCCCCAGCATTTT. Translated, it gives CASSPGVNQPQHF.

The table lists this clone with a count of one. The gene calls are TRBV6-2 or TRBV6-3 and TRBJ2-3, with TRBD1 matching 9 bases. Germline trimming cut 3 bases from V and 2 bases from J; bases unmatched to any gene: 6. The CDR3 sequence is 16 residues long. Germline values: CDR1 MNHEY, CDR2 SVGEGT. DNA of the CDR3: TGTGCCAGCAGTTATTCGGGACAGGGATACACAGATACGCAGTATTTT. Amino acid sequence: CASSYSGQGYTDTQYF.

The chain employs TRBV12-3 or TRBV12-4 and TRBJ1-4; D uncertain. The CDR3 contains 12 residues. V was clipped by 7 bases and J by 4 bases, with 7 bases between them. The CDR3 loop reads CASKTDNEKLFF. The CDR3 region has the DNA TGTGCCAGCAAGACTGATAATGAAAAACTGTTTTTT.

The chain carries TRBV20-1 and TRBJ1-5; D unresolved. The CDR3 has 13 residues. The germline V gene has CDR1 DFQATT and CDR2 SNEGSKA (reference sequence). V was cut by 3 bases and J by 7 bases, with 13 bases left in between. The CDR3 here is CSASSSSGQPQHF. CDR3 nucleotides: TGCAGTGCTAGTAGTTCCTCGGGGCAGCCCCAGCATTTT.